Described below is a single TCR beta chain sequence and its context. This specimen belongs to a study of T cell responses to AZD1222 COVID-19 vaccine. Libraries were prepared by immunoSEQ multiplex PCR; TCRdb keeps only in-frame clonotypes and omits some of them. The table has around 110,000 clones, roughly 85% seen once; the top ten hold roughly 3.8%. V dropped 0 bases and J dropped 4; count of bases not matched to a gene: 7. The germline V gene encodes CDR1 ENHRY and CDR2 SYGVKD. The CDR3 is made up of 16 amino acids. The rearrangement links TRBV10-3 to TRBJ1-2, with TRBD1 matching over 8 bases. The sequence was collected from an adult in good health. Material: peripheral blood, obtained on day 0 of MenACWY control vaccination. Here the CDR3 reads CAISESVGQASYGYTF. The DNA for the CDR3 is TGTGCCATCAGTGAGTCGGTGGGACAGGCAAGCTATGGCTACACCTTC.